This is a list of T cell receptor beta chains from one sample in a study of technical replicates of blood from a few donors. This table comes from immunoSEQ multiplex PCR, and its TCRdb copy is limited to in-frame clones, with some not included. The sample lists tens of thousands of clones; approximately 94% were seen once. Sequenced input: PBMCs. The receptor set was obtained from a human donor in good health. Some clones in this sample may be carry-over from other donors' samples. The CDR3 runs from the conserved cysteine through the conserved F or W.

J gene: TRBJ1-4
V gene: TRBV11-2
CDR3 length: 13
CDR3 protein: CASSHRGNEKLFF

J gene: TRBJ2-7
V gene: TRBV11-2
CDR3 length: 14
CDR3 protein: CASSLGQGDYEQYF

J gene: TRBJ2-5
V gene: TRBV30
CDR3 length: 16
CDR3 protein: CAWRGGRVWSGETQYF

J gene: TRBJ1-6
V gene: TRBV7-9
CDR3 length: 13
CDR3 protein: CASSLVDIPILHF

J gene: TRBJ2-2
V gene: TRBV6-5
CDR3 length: 16
CDR3 protein: CASSYSTARGTGELFF

J gene: TRBJ1-1
V gene: TRBV18
CDR3 length: 15
CDR3 protein: CASSPGQGANTEAFF

J gene: TRBJ2-7
V gene: TRBV18
CDR3 length: 14
CDR3 protein: CASSPISPGNEQYF

J gene: TRBJ2-7
V gene: TRBV5-4
CDR3 length: 17
CDR3 protein: CASSTDPTGGRSGEQYF

J gene: TRBJ2-5
V gene: TRBV9
CDR3 length: 13
CDR3 protein: CASSAGTQETQYF

J gene: TRBJ1-6
V gene: TRBV6-5
CDR3 length: 13
CDR3 protein: CASRQGAGSPLHF

J gene: TRBJ2-2
V gene: TRBV5-1
CDR3 length: 17
CDR3 protein: CASSLIPLAVNTGELFF

J gene: TRBJ2-7
V gene: TRBV14
CDR3 length: 22
CDR3 protein: CASSQEWCVQGWVGVLRYEQYF

J gene: TRBJ1-2
V gene: TRBV27
CDR3 length: 13
CDR3 protein: CASSFRGLGGYTF

J gene: TRBJ1-3
V gene: TRBV5-1
CDR3 length: 14
CDR3 protein: CASNQGGTGNTIYF

J gene: TRBJ2-5
V gene: TRBV5-1
CDR3 length: 16
CDR3 protein: CASSPGAGGIAETQYF

J gene: TRBJ2-1
V gene: TRBV4-2
CDR3 length: 14
CDR3 protein: CASSQDGVGGEQFF

J gene: TRBJ2-6
V gene: TRBV5-1
CDR3 length: 16
CDR3 protein: CASSLEPSPGANVLTF

J gene: TRBJ2-7
V gene: TRBV7-9
CDR3 length: 16
CDR3 protein: CASSFPQGQGVYEQYF

J gene: TRBJ1-3
V gene: TRBV4-3
CDR3 length: 15
CDR3 protein: CASSQAVLSGNTIYF

J gene: TRBJ2-7
V gene: TRBV18
CDR3 length: 16
CDR3 protein: CASSRTGQGSSYEQYF

J gene: TRBJ1-2
V gene: TRBV19
CDR3 length: 14
CDR3 protein: CATLERQAPYGYTF

J gene: TRBJ2-7
V gene: TRBV6-5
CDR3 length: 12
CDR3 protein: CAVAGGPYEQYF

J gene: TRBJ1-5
V gene: TRBV7-2
CDR3 length: 14
CDR3 protein: CASSPTGVIQPQHF

J gene: TRBJ2-5
V gene: TRBV30
CDR3 length: 14
CDR3 protein: CAWSVRQGRETQYF

J gene: TRBJ1-1
V gene: TRBV5-1
CDR3 length: 18
CDR3 protein: CASSLGSTGSGRGTEAFF

J gene: TRBJ1-5
V gene: TRBV2
CDR3 length: 14
CDR3 protein: CASNQAQGHQPQHF

J gene: TRBJ2-5
V gene: TRBV6-5
CDR3 length: 13
CDR3 protein: CASSRDFGETQYF

J gene: TRBJ1-2
V gene: TRBV19
CDR3 length: 14
CDR3 protein: CASSGDRGAYGYTF

J gene: TRBJ1-6
V gene: TRBV10-3
CDR3 length: 13
CDR3 protein: CAGGAGPNSPLHF

J gene: TRBJ2-5
V gene: TRBV4-3
CDR3 length: 15
CDR3 protein: CASSQGGRGRETQYF

J gene: TRBJ2-7
V gene: TRBV30
CDR3 length: 14
CDR3 protein: CAWSTPGGLNEQYF

J gene: TRBJ2-1
V gene: TRBV11-2
CDR3 length: 15
CDR3 protein: CASSPGDRGYNEQFF

J gene: TRBJ2-3
V gene: TRBV27
CDR3 length: 15
CDR3 protein: CASSPYFQGPDTQYF

J gene: TRBJ2-1
V gene: TRBV18
CDR3 length: 16
CDR3 protein: CASSPPSLAGHNEQFF

J gene: TRBJ2-7
V gene: TRBV15
CDR3 length: 16
CDR3 protein: CATSRDWGQGSHEQYF

J gene: TRBJ1-1
V gene: TRBV6-6
CDR3 length: 14
CDR3 protein: CASSYSEGRTEAFF

J gene: TRBJ1-6
V gene: TRBV5-8
CDR3 length: 13
CDR3 protein: CASSSGSSGYLHF

J gene: TRBJ2-6
V gene: TRBV10-3
CDR3 length: 19
CDR3 protein: CAISAYGDRTLSGANVLTF

J gene: TRBJ2-7
V gene: TRBV27
CDR3 length: 14
CDR3 protein: CASRISGTSYEQYF

J gene: TRBJ2-2
V gene: TRBV4-2
CDR3 length: 13
CDR3 protein: CASSPRLAGELFF

J gene: TRBJ1-2
V gene: TRBV7-2
CDR3 length: 13
CDR3 protein: CASSLGEGYGYTF

J gene: TRBJ1-1
V gene: TRBV11-2
CDR3 length: 14
CDR3 protein: CASSPQTGRAEAFF

J gene: TRBJ2-1
V gene: TRBV10-2
CDR3 length: 15
CDR3 protein: CASSESAGEGNEQFF

J gene: TRBJ2-3
V gene: TRBV28
CDR3 length: 17
CDR3 protein: CASSHSGGLLGPDTQYF

J gene: TRBJ2-7
V gene: TRBV5-1
CDR3 length: 15
CDR3 protein: CASSAGQGTLHEQYF

J gene: TRBJ2-3
V gene: TRBV7-6
CDR3 length: 14
CDR3 protein: CASSSMTSGYTQYF

J gene: TRBJ1-6
V gene: TRBV30
CDR3 length: 15
CDR3 protein: CAWSPGRRDYSPLHF

J gene: TRBJ1-1
V gene: TRBV29-1
CDR3 length: 13
CDR3 protein: CSVVRSRVTEAFF

J gene: TRBJ1-4
V gene: TRBV7-3
CDR3 length: 23
CDR3 protein: CASSSTLTTTGDSRLATNEKLFF